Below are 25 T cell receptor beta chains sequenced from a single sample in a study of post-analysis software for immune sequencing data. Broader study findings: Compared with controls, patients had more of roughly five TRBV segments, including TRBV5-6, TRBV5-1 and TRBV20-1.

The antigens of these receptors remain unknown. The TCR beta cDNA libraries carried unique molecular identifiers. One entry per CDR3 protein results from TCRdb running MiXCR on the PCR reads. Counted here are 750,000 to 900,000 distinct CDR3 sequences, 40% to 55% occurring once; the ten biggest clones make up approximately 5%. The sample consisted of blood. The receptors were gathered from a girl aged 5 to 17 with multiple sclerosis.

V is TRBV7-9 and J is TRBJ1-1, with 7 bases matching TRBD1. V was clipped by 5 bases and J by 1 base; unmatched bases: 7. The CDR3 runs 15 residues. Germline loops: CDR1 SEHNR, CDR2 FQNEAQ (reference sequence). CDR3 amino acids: CASSEDRVGNTEAFF. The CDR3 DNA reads TGTGCCAGCAGCGAAGACAGGGTGGGGAACACTGAAGCTTTCTTT.

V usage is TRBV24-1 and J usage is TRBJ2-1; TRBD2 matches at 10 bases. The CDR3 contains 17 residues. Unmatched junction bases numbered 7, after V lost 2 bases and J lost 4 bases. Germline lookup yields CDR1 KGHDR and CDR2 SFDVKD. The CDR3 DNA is TGTGCCACCAGTGATTCACTAGCGGGAAAAACTTACAATGAGCAGTTCTTC. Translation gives CATSDSLAGKTYNEQFF.

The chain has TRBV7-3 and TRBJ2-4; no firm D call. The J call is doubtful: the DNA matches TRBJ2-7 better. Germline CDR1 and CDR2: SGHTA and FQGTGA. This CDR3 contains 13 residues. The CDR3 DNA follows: TGTGCCAGCAGCTTAAGCCCCTCCAGCGAGCAGTACTTC. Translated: CASSLSPSSEQYF.

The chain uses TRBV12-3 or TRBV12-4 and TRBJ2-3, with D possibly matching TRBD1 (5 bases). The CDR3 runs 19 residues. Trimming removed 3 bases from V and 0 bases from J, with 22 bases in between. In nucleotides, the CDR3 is TGTGCCAGCAGTTTCTTACGTTGGGGCACTCACCCGAGCACAGATACGCAGTATTTT. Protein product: CASSFLRWGTHPSTDTQYF.

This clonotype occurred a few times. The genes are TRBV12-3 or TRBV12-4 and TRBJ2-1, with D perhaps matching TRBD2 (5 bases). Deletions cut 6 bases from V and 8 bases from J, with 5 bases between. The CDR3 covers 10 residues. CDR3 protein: CASSGDEQFF. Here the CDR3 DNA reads TGTGCCAGCAGCGGGGATGAGCAGTTCTTC.

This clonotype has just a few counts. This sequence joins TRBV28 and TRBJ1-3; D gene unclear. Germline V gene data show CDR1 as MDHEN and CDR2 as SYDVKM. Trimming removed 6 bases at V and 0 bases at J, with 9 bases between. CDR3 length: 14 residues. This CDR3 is CASSPLPSGNTIYF. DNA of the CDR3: TGTGCCAGCAGCCCCCTCCCCTCTGGAAACACCATATATTTT.

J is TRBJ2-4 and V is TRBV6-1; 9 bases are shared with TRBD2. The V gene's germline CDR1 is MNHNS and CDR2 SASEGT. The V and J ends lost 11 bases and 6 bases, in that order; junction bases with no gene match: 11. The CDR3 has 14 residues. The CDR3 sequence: CALEAGGWGNIQYF. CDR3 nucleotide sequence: TGTGCCCTGGAGGCGGGAGGGTGGGGAAACATTCAGTACTTC.

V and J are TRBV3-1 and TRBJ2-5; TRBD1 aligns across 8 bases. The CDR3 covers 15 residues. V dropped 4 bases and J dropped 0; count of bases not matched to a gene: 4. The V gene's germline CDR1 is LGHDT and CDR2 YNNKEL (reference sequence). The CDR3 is CASSPGTGHQETQYF. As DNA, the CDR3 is TGTGCCAGCAGCCCCGGGACAGGCCACCAAGAGACCCAGTACTTC.

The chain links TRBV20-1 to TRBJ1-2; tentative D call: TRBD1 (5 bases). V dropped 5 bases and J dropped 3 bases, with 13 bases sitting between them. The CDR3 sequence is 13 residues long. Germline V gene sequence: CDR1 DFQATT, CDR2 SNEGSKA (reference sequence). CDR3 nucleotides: TGCAGTGCTTTACAGCCGACAGACTATGGCTACACCTTC. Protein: CSALQPTDYGYTF.

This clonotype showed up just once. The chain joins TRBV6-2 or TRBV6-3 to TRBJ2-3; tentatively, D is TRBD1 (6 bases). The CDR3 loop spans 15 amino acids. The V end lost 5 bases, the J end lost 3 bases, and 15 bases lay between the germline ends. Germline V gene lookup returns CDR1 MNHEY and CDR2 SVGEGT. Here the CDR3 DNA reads TGTGCCAGCAGTCACTTATTAACAGGGACAGATACGCAGTATTTT. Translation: CASSHLLTGTDTQYF.

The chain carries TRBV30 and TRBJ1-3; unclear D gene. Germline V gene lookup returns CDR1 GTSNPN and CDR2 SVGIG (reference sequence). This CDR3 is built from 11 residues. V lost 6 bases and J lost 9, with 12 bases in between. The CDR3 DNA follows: TGTGCCTGTATACTCGGATCCACCATATATTTT. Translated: CACILGSTIYF.

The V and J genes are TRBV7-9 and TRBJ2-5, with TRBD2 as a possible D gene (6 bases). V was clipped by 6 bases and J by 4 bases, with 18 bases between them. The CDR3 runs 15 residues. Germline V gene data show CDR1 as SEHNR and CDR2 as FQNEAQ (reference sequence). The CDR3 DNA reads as TGTGCCAGCAGGGATAGACTAGTGGGAGCAGAGACCCAGTACTTC. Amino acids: CASRDRLVGAETQYF.

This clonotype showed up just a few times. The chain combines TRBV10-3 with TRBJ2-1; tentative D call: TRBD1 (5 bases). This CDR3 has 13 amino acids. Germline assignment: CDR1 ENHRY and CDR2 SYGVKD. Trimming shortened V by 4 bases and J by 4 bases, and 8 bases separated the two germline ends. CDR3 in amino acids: CAISVTVYNEQFF. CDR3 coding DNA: TGTGCCATCAGTGTGACAGTATACAATGAGCAGTTCTTC.

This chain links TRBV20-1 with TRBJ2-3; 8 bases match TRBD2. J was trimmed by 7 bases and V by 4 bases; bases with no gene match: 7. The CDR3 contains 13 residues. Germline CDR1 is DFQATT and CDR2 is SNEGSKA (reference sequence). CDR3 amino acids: CSAILAAHHTQYF. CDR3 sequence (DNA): TGCAGTGCTATACTAGCGGCCCACCATACGCAGTATTTT.

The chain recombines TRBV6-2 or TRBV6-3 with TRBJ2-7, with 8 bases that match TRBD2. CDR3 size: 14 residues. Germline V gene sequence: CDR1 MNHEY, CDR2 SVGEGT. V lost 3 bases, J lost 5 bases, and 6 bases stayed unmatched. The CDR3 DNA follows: TGTGCCAGCAGTTATGAGCGGGAGATCCACGAGCAGTACTTC. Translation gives CASSYEREIHEQYF.

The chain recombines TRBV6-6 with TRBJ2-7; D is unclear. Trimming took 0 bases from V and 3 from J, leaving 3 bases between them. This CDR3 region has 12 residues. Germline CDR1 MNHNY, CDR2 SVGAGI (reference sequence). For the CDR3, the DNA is TGTGCCAGCAGTTACTCTAACTACGAGCAGTACTTC. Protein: CASSYSNYEQYF.

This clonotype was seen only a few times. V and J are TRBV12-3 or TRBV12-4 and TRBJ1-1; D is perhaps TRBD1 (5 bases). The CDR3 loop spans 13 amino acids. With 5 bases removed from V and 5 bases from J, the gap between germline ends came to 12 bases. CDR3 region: CASSLEGWTEAFF. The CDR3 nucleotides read TGTGCCAGCAGTCTAGAGGGGTGGACTGAAGCTTTCTTT.

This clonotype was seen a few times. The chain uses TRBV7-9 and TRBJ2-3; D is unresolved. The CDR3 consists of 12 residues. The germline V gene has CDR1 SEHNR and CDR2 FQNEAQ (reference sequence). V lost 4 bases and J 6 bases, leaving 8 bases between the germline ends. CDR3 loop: CASSSTLDTQYF. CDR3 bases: TGTGCCAGCAGCTCAACCCTGGATACGCAGTATTTT.

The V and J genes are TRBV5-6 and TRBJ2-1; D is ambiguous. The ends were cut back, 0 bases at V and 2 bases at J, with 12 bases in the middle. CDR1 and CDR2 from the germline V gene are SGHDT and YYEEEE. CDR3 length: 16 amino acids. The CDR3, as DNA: TGTGCCAGCAGCTTGGCCAAGGCCGGCACCTACAATGAGCAGTTCTTC. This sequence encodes CASSLAKAGTYNEQFF.

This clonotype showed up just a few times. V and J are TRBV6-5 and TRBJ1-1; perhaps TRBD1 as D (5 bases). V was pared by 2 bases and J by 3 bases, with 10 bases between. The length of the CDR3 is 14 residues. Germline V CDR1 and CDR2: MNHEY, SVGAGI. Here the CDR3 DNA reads TGTGCCAGCAGTTACGACAGTAGCGACACTGAAGCTTTCTTT. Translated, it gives CASSYDSSDTEAFF.

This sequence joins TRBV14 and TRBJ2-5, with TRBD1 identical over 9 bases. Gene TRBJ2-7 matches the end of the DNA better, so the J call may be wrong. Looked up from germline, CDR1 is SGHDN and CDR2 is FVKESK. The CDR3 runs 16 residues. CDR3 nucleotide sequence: TGTGCCAGCAGCCAGACCGGACAGGGGAAAGGCTACGAGCAGTACTTC. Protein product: CASSQTGQGKGYEQYF.

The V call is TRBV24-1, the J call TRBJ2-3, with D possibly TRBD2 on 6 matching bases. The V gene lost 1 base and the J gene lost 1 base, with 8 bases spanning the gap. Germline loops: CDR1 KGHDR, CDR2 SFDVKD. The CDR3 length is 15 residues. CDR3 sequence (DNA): TGTGCCACCAGTGATTTAACGGGGGGCACAGATACGCAGTATTTT. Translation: CATSDLTGGTDTQYF.

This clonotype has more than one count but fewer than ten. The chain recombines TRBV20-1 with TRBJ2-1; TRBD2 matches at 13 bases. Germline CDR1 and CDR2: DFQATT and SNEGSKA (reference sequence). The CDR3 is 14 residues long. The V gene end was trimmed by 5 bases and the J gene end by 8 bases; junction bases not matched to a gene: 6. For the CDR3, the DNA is TGCAGTGCTGATACTAGCGGGAGGGTGTATGAGCAGTTCTTC. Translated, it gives CSADTSGRVYEQFF.

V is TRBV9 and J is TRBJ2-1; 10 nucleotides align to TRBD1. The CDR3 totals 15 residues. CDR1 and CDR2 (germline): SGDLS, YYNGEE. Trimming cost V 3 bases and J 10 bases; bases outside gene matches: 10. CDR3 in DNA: TGTGCCAGCAGCGATGCCGGGGACAGGGGTTTCGAGCAGTTCTTC. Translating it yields CASSDAGDRGFEQFF.

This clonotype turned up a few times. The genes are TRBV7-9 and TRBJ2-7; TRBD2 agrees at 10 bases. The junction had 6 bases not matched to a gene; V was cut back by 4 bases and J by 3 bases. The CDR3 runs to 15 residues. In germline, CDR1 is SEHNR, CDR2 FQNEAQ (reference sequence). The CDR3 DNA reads TGTGCCAGCAGCTCCCTAGCGGGAGAGGGCTACGAGCAGTACTTC. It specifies CASSSLAGEGYEQYF.